This T cell receptor beta chain is from a study of T cells in Graves' hyperthyroidism and ophthalmopathy. Background on the study: Peripheral blood was secured at the point of initial diagnosis, before any treatment.

Trimming took off 4 bases at V and 6 bases at J, with 21 bases between the two ends. This CDR3 is 16 amino acids long. Per the germline V gene, CDR1 is SGHDT and CDR2 is YYEEEE. Clinical Activity Scores of at least 3, NOSPECS grades of at least 4 and durations under 3 months characterized ophthalmopathy patients. Regions amplified from RNA transcripts were the TCR beta CDR3 regions. Researchers ran a first-round RT-PCR on the TCR CDR3 using the HTBI primer set. TCRdb passed the multiplex PCR reads through MiXCR, listing each CDR3 protein once. This repertoire shows some 570,000 distinct CDR3 sequences, 11% to 15% found once; its top ten account for roughly 7.7%.

The TCR was taken from a young woman with Graves' ophthalmopathy. Source material: blood. The chain is built from TRBV5-6 and TRBJ2-3; TRBD1 or TRBD2 may be the D gene (6 bases each). CDR3 DNA sequence: TGTGCCAGCAGCACCTCGGGGACCCTAGGGGGGGATACGCAGTATTTT. Amino acids: CASSTSGTLGGDTQYF. The entire variable domain, with the rest obtained from reference TRBV5-6 and TRBJ2-3, is as follows: DAGVTQSPTHLIKTRGQQVTLRCSPKSGHDTVSWYQQALGQGPQFIFQYYEEEERQRGNFPDRFSGHQFPNYSSELNVNALLLGDSALYLCASSTSGTLGGDTQYFGPGTRLTVL.